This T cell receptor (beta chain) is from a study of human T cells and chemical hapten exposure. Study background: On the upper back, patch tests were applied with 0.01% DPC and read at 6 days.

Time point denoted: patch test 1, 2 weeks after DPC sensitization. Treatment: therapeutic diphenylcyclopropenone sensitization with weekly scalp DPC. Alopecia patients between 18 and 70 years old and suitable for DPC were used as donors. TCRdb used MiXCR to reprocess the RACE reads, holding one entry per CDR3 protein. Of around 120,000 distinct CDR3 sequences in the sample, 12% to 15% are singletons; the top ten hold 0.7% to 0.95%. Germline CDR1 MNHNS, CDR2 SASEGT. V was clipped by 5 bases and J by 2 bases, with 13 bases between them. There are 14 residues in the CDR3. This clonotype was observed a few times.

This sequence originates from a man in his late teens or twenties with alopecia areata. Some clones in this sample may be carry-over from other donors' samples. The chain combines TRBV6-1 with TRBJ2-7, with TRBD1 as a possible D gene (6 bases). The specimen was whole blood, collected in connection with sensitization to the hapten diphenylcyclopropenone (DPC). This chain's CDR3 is CASSYNRVTYEQYV. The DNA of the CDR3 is TGTGCCAGCAGTTATAACAGGGTAACCTACGAGCAGTACGTC.